This TCR beta chain was captured by sequencing in a study of control samples from healthy donors and cancer patients. Repertoires were generated with immunoSEQ multiplex PCR, while TCRdb's copy carries only in-frame clones and drops some. The table has approximately 160,000 clones, around 93% seen once. V lost 2 bases and J 3 bases, leaving 4 bases between the germline ends. The CDR3 covers 12 residues. CDR1 and CDR2 (germline): SGHDN, FVKESK. The sample comprised blood. The V gene is TRBV14, the J gene TRBJ1-1; D not certain. This receptor was obtained from a woman aged 55 to 70 in good health. The CDR3 nucleotides are TGTGCCAGCAGCCAATTGTACACTGAAGCTTTCTTT. Protein product: CASSQLYTEAFF.